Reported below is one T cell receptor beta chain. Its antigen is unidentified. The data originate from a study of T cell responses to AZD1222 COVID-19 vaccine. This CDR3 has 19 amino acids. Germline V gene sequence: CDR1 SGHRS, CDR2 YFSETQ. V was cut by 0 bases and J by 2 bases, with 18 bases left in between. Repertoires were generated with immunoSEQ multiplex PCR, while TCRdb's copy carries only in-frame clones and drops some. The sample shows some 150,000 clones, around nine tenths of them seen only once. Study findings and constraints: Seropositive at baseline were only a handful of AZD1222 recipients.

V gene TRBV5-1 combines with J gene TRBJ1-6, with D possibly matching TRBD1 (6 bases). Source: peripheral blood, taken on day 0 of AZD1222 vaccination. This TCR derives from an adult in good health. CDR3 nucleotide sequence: TGCGCCAGCAGCTTGGTCTTTACCGGACAGACAACCTATAATTCACCCCTCCACTTT. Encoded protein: CASSLVFTGQTTYNSPLHF.